These 21 T cell receptor beta chains were sequenced from one sample in a study of graft-versus-host responses after intestinal transplantation. Sequencing was performed with immunoSEQ multiplex PCR; in TCRdb, only in-frame clones are kept and a portion is missing. The sample yields approximately 90,000 clones, about 92% seen once. No antigen has been assigned to these receptors. This specimen was unstimulated CD8+ T cells sorted from spleen or lymph node cells, taken before intestinal transplant. The receptors derive from a human donor who received an intestinal transplant.

The chain employs TRBV11-2 and TRBJ1-6; D gene ambiguous. Germline V lookup: CDR1 SGHAT, CDR2 FQNNGV. CDR3 length: 12 amino acids. V lost 2 bases to trimming and J lost 17 bases, with 13 bases between them. In nucleotides, the CDR3 is TGTGCCAGCAGCTTAAACGACTTACTCGTCCACTTT. It encodes CASSLNDLLVHF.

V and J are TRBV2 and TRBJ2-2; the D is unclear. V lost 1 base to trimming and J lost 3 bases, with 9 bases between them. This CDR3 has 15 residues. Germline V gene sequence: CDR1 SNHLY, CDR2 FYNNEI. The CDR3 sequence is CASSEGLQYTGELFF. Written as DNA, the CDR3 is TGTGCCAGCAGTGAAGGGTTACAGTACACCGGGGAGCTGTTTTTT. The whole variable domain, filled in from reference TRBV2 and TRBJ2-2, reads EPEVTQTPSHQVTQMGQEVILRCVPISNHLYFYWYRQILGQKVEFLVSFYNNEISEKSEIFDDQFSVERPDGSNFTLKIRSTKLEDSAMYFCASSEGLQYTGELFFGEGSRLTVL.

This clone was picked up a small number of times. The rearrangement uses TRBV5-6 and TRBJ2-7; 10 nucleotides match TRBD2. This CDR3 has 15 residues. The V gene's germline CDR1 is SGHDT and CDR2 YYEEEE. With 0 bases clipped from V and 7 bases from J, the junction kept 7 bases outside the gene matches. The CDR3 spells CASSLAWSGGVEQYF. The CDR3 bases are TGTGCCAGCAGCTTGGCCTGGAGCGGGGGGGTTGAGCAGTACTTC.

V usage is TRBV27 and J usage is TRBJ2-3, with 8 positions matching TRBD2. J gave up 6 bases and V 1 base, and 9 bases lay outside the gene matches. CDR3 length: 16 residues. Germline CDR1 and CDR2: MNHEY and SMNVEV (reference sequence). CDR3 sequence reads: CASSLYPAGEGDTQYF. CDR3 DNA sequence: TGTGCCAGCAGTTTATATCCAGCGGGGGAGGGCGATACGCAGTATTTT.

The J gene is TRBJ2-7, the V gene TRBV5-6; 7 bases align to TRBD1. Trimming removed 4 bases from V and 1 base from J; junction bases left unmatched: 8. The CDR3 covers 15 residues. The germline V gene encodes CDR1 SGHDT and CDR2 YYEEEE. As DNA, the CDR3 is TGTGCCAGCAGCATTTGGACAGGACAATCCTACGAGCAGTACTTC. It specifies CASSIWTGQSYEQYF.

This sequence joins TRBV29-1 and TRBJ1-2; D is uncertain. V was clipped by 3 bases and J by 13 bases, with 12 bases between them. The germline V gene encodes CDR1 SQVTM and CDR2 ANQGSEA. The CDR3 is made up of 10 amino acids. This CDR3 reads CSVDDGEVTF. DNA of the CDR3: TGCAGCGTTGACGACGGAGAAGTCACCTTC.

V usage is TRBV6-5 and J usage is TRBJ1-2; a possible D gene is TRBD1 (5 bases). The V gene lost 2 bases and the J gene lost 8 bases, with 12 bases spanning the gap. The CDR3 contains 13 residues. CDR1 is MNHEY and CDR2 is SVGAGI in the germline V gene. The DNA for the CDR3 is TGTGCCAGCAGTTACGGTCGGGGGGACGGCTACACCTTC. It yields the protein CASSYGRGDGYTF.

This rearrangement joins TRBV5-5 to TRBJ1-5, with 11 positions matching TRBD1. CDR1 and CDR2 from the germline V gene are SGHKS and YYEKEE (reference sequence). V trimming: 3 bases; J trimming: 5 bases; junction bases outside the gene matches: 4. The CDR3 extends over 15 amino acids. The CDR3 protein is CASSYGQGADQPQHF. CDR3 sequence (DNA): TGTGCCAGCAGCTATGGACAGGGGGCAGATCAGCCCCAGCATTTT.

The chain recombines TRBV4-1 with TRBJ1-1, with 7 bases that match TRBD1. V gave up 4 bases and J gave up 11 bases; unmatched junction bases: 4. The CDR3 spans 11 residues. From germline, CDR1 is MGHRA and CDR2 YSYEKL. The CDR3 region is CASSLGTDAFF. CDR3 DNA sequence: TGCGCCAGCAGCCTCGGGACAGACGCTTTCTTT.

The chain employs TRBV27 and TRBJ1-2; D possibly corresponds to TRBD1 (6 bases). Looked up from germline, CDR1 is MNHEY and CDR2 is SMNVEV (reference sequence). The CDR3 is 13 amino acids. Deletions cut 2 bases from V and 7 bases from J, with 11 bases between. The CDR3 loop is CASSLKGVSGYTF. CDR3 nucleotide sequence: TGTGCCAGCAGTTTAAAGGGGGTCTCTGGCTACACCTTC.

The chain has TRBV6-1 and TRBJ1-2; 8 nucleotides agree with TRBD1. V was pared by 2 bases and J by 6 bases, with 11 bases of the junction left unmatched. There are 16 residues in the CDR3. Looked up from germline, CDR1 is MNHNS and CDR2 is SASEGT. CDR3: CASSEIKKQGVHGYTF. The CDR3 nucleotides are TGTGCCAGCAGTGAAATAAAAAAACAGGGGGTTCATGGCTACACCTTC.

This chain connects TRBV25-1 to TRBJ1-5; TRBD1 aligns across 7 bases. The length of the CDR3 is 15 residues. With V trimmed by 1 base and J by 5 bases, 5 bases remained unmatched. Germline CDR1 reads MGHDK; CDR2 reads SYGVNS. In DNA form, the CDR3 reads TGTGCCAGCAGTGAATCGATCACAGGGGATCAGCCCCAGCATTTT. It specifies CASSESITGDQPQHF. The whole variable domain, remainder taken from reference TRBV25-1 and TRBJ1-5, is EADIYQTPRYLVIGTGKKITLECSQTMGHDKMYWYQQDPGMELHLIHYSYGVNSTEKGDLSSESTVSRIRTEHFPLTLESARPSHTSQYLCASSESITGDQPQHFGDGTRLSIL.

The table lists this clone with a count of one. V is TRBV5-6 and J is TRBJ2-7; D remains ambiguous. V shed 6 bases and J shed 0 bases, with 10 bases lying between them. Germline values: CDR1 SGHDT, CDR2 YYEEEE. This CDR3 spans 13 amino acids. CDR3 coding DNA: TGTGCCAGCACACACCCTAGCTCCTACGAGCAGTACTTC. Its translation: CASTHPSSYEQYF. Using reference TRBV5-6 and TRBJ2-7 for the parts outside the CDR3, the full variable domain is DAGVTQSPTHLIKTRGQQVTLRCSPKSGHDTVSWYQQALGQGPQFIFQYYEEEERQRGNFPDRFSGHQFPNYSSELNVNALLLGDSALYLCASTHPSSYEQYFGPGTRLTVT.

The chain combines TRBV13 with TRBJ2-1; 11 positions match TRBD2. The CDR3 has 17 amino acids. Germline CDR1 reads PRHDT; CDR2 reads FYEKMQ (reference sequence). V dropped 2 bases and J dropped 7; count of bases not matched to a gene: 10. The CDR3 loop reads CASSLKLAGAVPNEQFF. In DNA form, the CDR3 reads TGTGCCAGCAGCTTAAAACTAGCGGGGGCCGTTCCAAATGAGCAGTTCTTC.

The V call is TRBV7-9, the J call TRBJ2-3, with D tentatively TRBD2 (6 bases). The length of the CDR3 is 15 residues. Trimming took 2 bases from V and 0 from J, leaving 9 bases between them. CDR1 SEHNR and CDR2 FQNEAQ come from the germline V gene (reference sequence). The DNA of the CDR3 is TGTGCCAGCAGCTTAATGGGGGGAAGCACAGATACGCAGTATTTT. Protein sequence: CASSLMGGSTDTQYF.

The chain uses TRBV27 and TRBJ1-2; no firm D call. V was shortened by 5 bases and J by 0 bases, with 10 bases between the two germline ends. Germline V gene data show CDR1 as MNHEY and CDR2 as SMNVEV (reference sequence). The CDR3 extends over 14 amino acids. The CDR3 reads CASSPGRTNYGYTF. The DNA of the CDR3 is TGTGCCAGCAGTCCCGGTCGAACTAACTATGGCTACACCTTC.

This chain uses TRBV11-2 with TRBJ2-7; D remains unclear. V was pared by 3 bases and J by 3 bases, with 6 bases between. The CDR3 length is 12 residues. Germline values: CDR1 SGHAT, CDR2 FQNNGV. CDR3 in DNA: TGTGCCAGCAGCTTTGAGTACTACGAGCAGTACTTC. Translating gives CASSFEYYEQYF.

CDR3 DNA: TGTGCCAGCTTCCAGAGGCTCGTAAACACTGAAGCTTTCTTT. Encoded protein: CASFQRLVNTEAFF. The chain recombines TRBV6-1 with TRBJ1-1; D gene unclear. The ends were cut back, 8 bases at V and 2 bases at J, with 15 bases in the middle. The germline CDR1 and CDR2 sequences are MNHNS and SASEGT. The CDR3 consists of 14 residues.

The chain employs TRBV25-1 and TRBJ2-3; TRBD2 might be the D (6 bases). CDR3 length: 13 amino acids. V gave up 10 bases and J gave up 0 bases, with 11 bases separating them. Per the germline V gene, CDR1 is MGHDK and CDR2 is SYGVNS. DNA of the CDR3: TGTGCCACTTCCGGGACTAGCACAGATACGCAGTATTTT. Translating gives CATSGTSTDTQYF.

The rearrangement joins TRBV21-1 to TRBJ2-5; the table's D gene call, TRBD1, was not cross checked with the DNA. TRBV21-1 is an annotated pseudogene. This CDR3 has 15 residues. CDR3 amino acids: CASSRGQGIGETQYF. The CDR3 DNA is TGTGCCAGCTCCCGAGGACAGGGGATAGGGGAGACCCAGTACTTC.

The CDR3, as DNA: TGTGCCAGCAGCTTAGGTTTAAGCGGGGAATGGTACACCGGGGAGCTGTTTTTT. Translation: CASSLGLSGEWYTGELFF. The chain employs TRBV7-9 and TRBJ2-2; 7 bases are shared with TRBD2. The V gene's germline CDR1 is SEHNR and CDR2 FQNEAQ (reference sequence). CDR3 length: 18 amino acids. V shed 1 base and J 3 bases; nucleotides not matched to a gene: 11.